The T cell receptor beta chain under discussion was sequenced for a study of blood T cell repertoires in COVID-19. The CDR3 totals 20 residues. The V segment lost 3 bases and the J segment 0 bases; nucleotides outside the gene matches: 13. Germline-derived CDR1 and CDR2 are KGHSH and LQKENI. Original analysis: Reference gene primers were amplified, and this amplification served to estimate nucleated cell counts. The repertoire was sequenced with immunoSEQ multiplex PCR; TCRdb's copy has only in-frame clones and lacks some. V, J and clone size derive from that table, while D and trimming were established from the DNA sequence. In the table there are approximately 350,000 clones, over 80% of which are singletons.

The sequence derives from a woman between 45 and 60 years old who had recovered from COVID-19. The V call is TRBV18, the J call TRBJ1-3, with 11 bases matching TRBD1. Input material: PBMCs or T cells enriched from blood (not recorded which). Here the CDR3 reads CASSPRGQGATQSSGNTIYF. The CDR3 nucleotides are TGTGCCAGCTCACCTCGAGGACAGGGGGCTACTCAGAGCTCTGGAAACACCATATATTTT.